This T cell receptor delta chain was identified in a study of Vδ1+ human thymocytes (dated by TCRdb to about 2018). Context from the whole study: mRNA-level TRG and TRD CDR3 repertoires of highly purified Vdelta1+ thymocytes from young children were characterised as a data resource. Validation of the multiplex-based CDR3 amplicon strategy against 5'RACE-based CDR3 amplicon generation methods had been performed previously. Beyond this particular receptor, the publication reports: Donors shared many TRG clonotypes (up to about 7x10^3), but TRD repertoires were essentially private, with at most 120 shared. The thymic TRG and TRD repertoires appeared highly polyclonal, with Gaussian CDR3 length distributions, in contrast to the oligoclonal repertoires of peripheral blood. The authors advised highly purified populations and single-cell validation, since unexpected Vdelta2 sequences could cause misinterpretation of bulk repertoire data. No clustering by age or sex was observed, so analyses did not stratify donors by these variables. Even though sort purity was high, 20% to 25% of thymic TRD sequences were Vdelta2 (and few were Vdelta3), which was not the case for the peripheral blood Vdelta1+ controls.

Thymic samples were depleted of alphabeta T cells, then CD3+ TCRVdelta1+ TCRVdelta2- thymocytes were FACS-sorted. A purity of roughly 97% to 99.6% was achieved for sorted Vdelta1+ thymocytes. Thymic specimens came from roughly 8 paediatric patients undergoing corrective cardiac surgery, aged from roughly 5 days to 16 months. After the thymic tissue was dispersed, mononuclear cells were isolated using a Histopaque-1077 density gradient. Staining used anti-TCRVdelta1 clone TS8.2, anti-TCRVdelta2 clone B6, anti-CD3 clone HIT3a and anti-TCRalphabeta clone IP26 antibodies. Here V drops 2 bases and J drops 0 bases, and the junction holds 29 bases not matched to any gene. The cysteine opens and the phenylalanine closes a CDR3 of 24 amino acids. The kept DNA is CDR3 alone, 72 bases in frame from the first base. According to the germline V gene, CDR1 reads TSWWSYY and CDR2 reads QGS. Concerning this clone itself: Its specific antigen is unknown. No much larger clone exists at a distance of one base, and base qualities are not known.

RNA extraction was performed with the RNeasy mini kit, and reverse transcription was done with Superscript III. To generate the CDR3 amplicons, a multiplex PCR was run using pooled V-gene forward primers together with a constant-region reverse primer that carried Illumina adaptor overhangs. After gel purification, the amplicons were indexed with Nextera index primers over eight extra PCR cycles and then purified using AMPure XP beads. Libraries were sequenced on an Illumina MiSeq with paired-end 250 bp reads, dual indexing and roughly 20% PhiX spike-in. As for the original processing: Read quality was checked with FastQC, and TRG read pairs were merged using ea-utils fastq-join. Annotation of sequences was performed with IMGT/HighV-QUEST, only productive sequences with unambiguous V-gene assignment were retained, and clonotypes were defined by identical CDR3 sequence. For downstream analysis, VDJtools 1.1.1, tcR 2.2.3, Treemap and vegan Shannon diversity in R 3.4.4 were used. After TCRdb called clones again from the public reads with CATT, rows with identical DNA were merged. TCRdb's processing, not the authors' own work, is the source of the V and J calls. Counted in this sample were roughly 55,000 delta-chain clones; more than 15% of them appeared once. The top ten hold approximately 0.54% of the sample.

The chain is assembled from TRDV1 and TRDJ1; 8 bases in the middle match TRDD3. Sequences were obtained from Vdelta1+ gamma-delta thymocytes from the thymus. What this sample's cell subset or site label stands for: FACS-sorted CD3+ TCRalphabeta- TCRVdelta1+ TCRVdelta2- thymocytes. This TCR was sampled from a boy in the first two years of life who had congenital heart surgery. The DNA reads TGTGCTCTTGGGGAAGGAGGCTACAAAAACTGGGGGCCTCACATCGTATCCGACACCGATAAACTCATCTTT. Its product reads: CALGEGGYKNWGPHIVSDTDKLIF.